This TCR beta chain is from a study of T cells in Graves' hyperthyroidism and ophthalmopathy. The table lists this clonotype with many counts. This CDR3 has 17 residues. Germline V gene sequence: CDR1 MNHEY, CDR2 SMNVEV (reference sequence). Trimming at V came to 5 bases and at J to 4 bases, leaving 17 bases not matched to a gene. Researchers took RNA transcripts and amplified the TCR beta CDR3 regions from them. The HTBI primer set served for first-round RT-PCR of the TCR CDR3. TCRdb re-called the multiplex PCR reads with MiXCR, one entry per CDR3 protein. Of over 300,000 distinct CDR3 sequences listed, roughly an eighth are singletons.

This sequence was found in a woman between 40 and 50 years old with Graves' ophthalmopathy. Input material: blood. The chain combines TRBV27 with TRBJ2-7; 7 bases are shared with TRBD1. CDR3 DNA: TGTGCCAGCAGTCCGTACCTTCCGGGACAGCCCCTTTACGAGCAGTACTTC. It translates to CASSPYLPGQPLYEQYF.